Following are 22 T cell receptor beta chains from one sample sequenced in a study of T cell responses to AZD1222 COVID-19 vaccine. Using immunoSEQ multiplex PCR, the repertoire was profiled, and TCRdb retains in-frame clones only, with some absent. The profile covers under 200,000 clones, with 85% to 95% appearing a single time and 3.6% taken by the ten largest. This specimen was peripheral blood, taken 28 days after the second dose of the MenACWY control vaccine. Receptors were obtained from an adult who received the MenACWY meningococcal vaccine as a control.

The chain uses TRBV6-5 and TRBJ2-1; 9 bases are shared with TRBD2. The germline CDR1 and CDR2 sequences are MNHEY and SVGAGI. CDR3 length equals 15 residues. V gave up 6 bases and J gave up 9 bases; unmatched junction bases: 12. The CDR3 here is CASRKAGGPGGEQFF. For the CDR3, the DNA is TGTGCCAGCAGGAAGGCGGGAGGGCCGGGGGGTGAGCAGTTCTTC.

The rearrangement uses TRBV24-1 and TRBJ2-1, with TRBD1 as a possible D gene (5 bases). The CDR3 sequence is 14 residues long. V lost 4 bases to trimming and J lost 2 bases, with 8 bases between them. Germline CDR1 and CDR2: KGHDR and SFDVKD. CDR3 coding DNA: TGTGCCACCAGTGAACCCAGGGCCTACAATGAGCAGTTCTTC. It translates to CATSEPRAYNEQFF.

This clone was detected only once. DNA of the CDR3: TGTGCCAGCAGTTTATGGGCTAGCGGGAGTAATGAGCAGTTCTTC. The encoded protein is CASSLWASGSNEQFF. J is TRBJ2-1 and V is TRBV27; 10 bases align to TRBD2. Trimming cost V 1 base and J 7 bases; bases outside gene matches: 4. Germline loops: CDR1 MNHEY, CDR2 SMNVEV (reference sequence). CDR3 length: 15 residues.

This chain uses TRBV12-3 or TRBV12-4 with TRBJ2-7; D possibly corresponds to TRBD1 (7 bases). This CDR3 is 13 amino acids long. The V end was cut by 6 bases, the J end by 12 bases, with 21 bases between. The CDR3 is CASSPGGGRVWYF. In DNA, the CDR3 is TGTGCCAGCAGCCCCGGAGGGGGCCGGGTATGGTACTTC.

The chain combines TRBV4-3 with TRBJ1-1; 7 bases are shared with TRBD1. The CDR3 length is 12 residues. Germline lookup yields CDR1 LGHNA and CDR2 YSLEER. With 2 bases clipped from V and 7 bases from J, the junction kept 1 base outside the gene matches. The CDR3 DNA follows: TGCGCCAGCAGCCAAAGGGACAGTGAAGCTTTCTTT. This translates into CASSQRDSEAFF.

The gene calls are TRBV5-5 and TRBJ1-5; the match to TRBD1 covers 9 bases. The CDR3 has 14 residues. With V trimmed by 4 bases and J by 4 bases, 3 bases remained unmatched. Germline CDR1 reads SGHKS; CDR2 reads YYEKEE (reference sequence). DNA of the CDR3: TGTGCCAGCAGCGCTGGGACAGGGAATCAGCCCCAGCATTTT. Its translation: CASSAGTGNQPQHF.

This chain connects TRBV11-3 to TRBJ2-3; the match to TRBD2 covers 9 bases. V dropped 5 bases and J dropped 1; count of bases not matched to a gene: 7. The CDR3 has 16 amino acids. The germline V gene encodes CDR1 SGHNT and CDR2 YENEEA. The CDR3 coding sequence is TGTGCCAGCAGCATGGGACTAGCTTTTCGCACAGATACGCAGTATTTT. It is translated as CASSMGLAFRTDTQYF. Combining the CDR3 with reference TRBV11-3 and TRBJ2-3 gives the whole variable domain EAGVVQSPRYKIIEKKQPVAFWCNPISGHNTLYWYLQNLGQGPELLIRYENEEAVDDSQLPKDRFSAERLKGVDSTLKIQPAELGDSAVYLCASSMGLAFRTDTQYFGPGTRLTVL.

This clone was counted only a few times. The chain carries TRBV5-6 and TRBJ1-5; D not resolved. Germline CDR1 SGHDT, CDR2 YYEEEE. Trimming took off 0 bases at V and 0 bases at J, with 4 bases between the two ends. The CDR3 contains 14 residues. The CDR3 coding sequence is TGTGCCAGCAGCTTGGTTGATAGCAATCAGCCCCAGCATTTT. It yields the protein CASSLVDSNQPQHF.

The chain recombines TRBV4-1 with TRBJ2-7, with D possibly matching TRBD1 (5 bases). The CDR3 length is 14 residues. Trimming removed 3 bases at V and 6 bases at J, with 15 bases between. The germline V gene has CDR1 MGHRA and CDR2 YSYEKL. The CDR3 reads CASSHPAGPPEQYF. CDR3 DNA sequence: TGCGCCAGCAGCCACCCGGCAGGGCCGCCCGAGCAGTACTTC.

This chain joins TRBV7-2 and TRBJ2-5; 7 bases line up with TRBD1. CDR1 SGHTA and CDR2 FQGNSA come from the germline V gene. The J segment lost 2 bases and the V segment lost 3 bases, leaving 3 bases of the junction unmatched. This CDR3 is 14 amino acids long. The chain's CDR3 is CASSFQTGQETQYF. CDR3 coding DNA: TGTGCCAGCAGCTTTCAGACAGGGCAAGAGACCCAGTACTTC. Full variable domain (outside the CDR3, taken from reference TRBV7-2 and TRBJ2-5): GAGVSQSPSNKVTEKGKDVELRCDPISGHTALYWYRQSLGQGLEFLIYFQGNSAPDKSGLPSDRFSAERTGGSVSTLTIQRTQQEDSAVYLCASSFQTGQETQYFGPGTRLLVL.

J is TRBJ2-1 and V is TRBV29-1; 10 nucleotides align to TRBD2. Trimming cost V 1 base and J 4 bases; bases outside gene matches: 7. The germline gives CDR1 SQVTM, CDR2 ANQGSEA. The CDR3 totals 16 residues. CDR3 sequence: CSVEGTGLAMYNEQFF. The CDR3 DNA reads TGCAGCGTTGAAGGAACGGGACTAGCGATGTACAATGAGCAGTTCTTC.

The V gene is TRBV5-1, the J gene TRBJ1-3; no reliable D call. Germline assignment: CDR1 SGHRS and CDR2 YFSETQ. V was pared by 0 bases and J by 6 bases, with 7 bases between. The CDR3 contains 13 residues. The CDR3 loop reads CASSLGEENTIYF. The CDR3 DNA sequence: TGCGCCAGCAGCTTGGGGGAGGAAAACACCATATATTTT.

The genes are TRBV27 and TRBJ1-2; D not certain. V was trimmed by 0 bases and J by 2 bases, leaving 4 bases between them. The CDR3 extends over 13 amino acids. Germline V CDR1 and CDR2: MNHEY, SMNVEV (reference sequence). The CDR3 loop reads CASSLSSNYGYTF. CDR3 nucleotide sequence: TGTGCCAGCAGTTTATCGTCCAACTATGGCTACACCTTC.

The rearrangement links TRBV7-9 to TRBJ2-3; D not resolved. Germline V gene sequence: CDR1 SEHNR, CDR2 FQNEAQ (reference sequence). The CDR3 is made up of 16 amino acids. The V and J ends lost 8 bases and 3 bases respectively, with 21 bases between them. The CDR3 spells CASGTARFSGTDTQYF. Written as DNA, the CDR3 is TGTGCCAGCGGCACGGCCCGTTTCTCCGGAACAGATACGCAGTATTTT.

The chain couples TRBV4-1 to TRBJ1-1, with a possible D match to TRBD1 (6 bases). This CDR3 contains 15 residues. Per the germline V gene, CDR1 is MGHRA and CDR2 is YSYEKL. The V and J ends lost 2 bases and 6 bases respectively, with 16 bases between them. CDR3 protein: CASSQSTGMMAEAFF. DNA of the CDR3: TGCGCCAGCAGCCAATCTACAGGGATGATGGCTGAAGCTTTCTTT.

In this sample, this clone turned up once. V is TRBV24-1 and J is TRBJ1-2; 8 bases match TRBD1. The CDR3 is made up of 16 amino acids. V lost 1 base and J lost 6; bases outside the gene matches: 9. Germline-derived CDR1 and CDR2 are KGHDR and SFDVKD. In DNA, the CDR3 is TGTGCCACCAGTGATTTCGGGCAGGGGGCGCGTAATGGCTACACCTTC. This translates into CATSDFGQGARNGYTF.

The CDR3, as DNA: TGTGCCAGCAGCCTTCGGACAGGGAGGGAAGGTCAGCCCCAGCATTTT. Its protein product is CASSLRTGREGQPQHF. The chain uses TRBV7-2 and TRBJ1-5; TRBD1 agrees at 8 bases. Looked up from germline, CDR1 is SGHTA and CDR2 is FQGNSA. Trimming removed 5 bases from V and 6 bases from J; junction bases left unmatched: 12. CDR3 size: 16 residues.

This chain links TRBV7-9 with TRBJ1-4; TRBD1 is a possible D gene (5 bases). CDR1 is SEHNR, CDR2 FQNEAQ, per germline (reference sequence). Trimming shortened V by 11 bases and J by 7 bases, and 14 bases separated the two germline ends. The CDR3 totals 12 residues. CDR3: CAGEGTAEKLFF. In DNA form, the CDR3 reads TGTGCCGGCGAGGGGACGGCTGAAAAACTGTTTTTT.

The V and J genes are TRBV9 and TRBJ1-1; no firm D call. The V gene's germline CDR1 is SGDLS and CDR2 YYNGEE. V gave up 0 bases and J gave up 7 bases, with 10 bases separating them. The CDR3 runs 13 residues. CDR3 DNA sequence: TGTGCCAGCAGCGTAGGTCCTGATCGTGAAGCTTTCTTT. Amino acid sequence: CASSVGPDREAFF.

The chain carries TRBV11-3 and TRBJ1-1; D not certain. This CDR3 has 15 residues. The ends were cut back, 3 bases at V and 2 bases at J, with 13 bases in the middle. CDR1 SGHNT and CDR2 YENEEA come from the germline V gene. CDR3 bases: TGTGCCAGCAGCTTTTCCCGGCAATTCAACACTGAAGCTTTCTTT. Translating it yields CASSFSRQFNTEAFF.

The chain recombines TRBV5-1 with TRBJ2-3, with D uncertain. Germline V gene data show CDR1 as SGHRS and CDR2 as YFSETQ. This CDR3 spans 16 amino acids. V dropped 0 bases and J dropped 4 bases, with 15 bases sitting between them. The CDR3 is CASSLGFASLADTQYF. CDR3 coding DNA: TGCGCCAGCAGCTTGGGTTTTGCATCACTTGCAGATACGCAGTATTTT. Together with reference TRBV5-1 and TRBJ2-3, the CDR3 gives the full variable domain: KAGVTQTPRYLIKTRGQQVTLSCSPISGHRSVSWYQQTPGQGLQFLFEYFSETQRNKGNFPGRFSGRQFSNSRSEMNVSTLELGDSALYLCASSLGFASLADTQYFGPGTRLTVL.

This sequence joins TRBV11-3 and TRBJ2-1; D is unclear. Germline CDR1 and CDR2: SGHNT and YENEEA. V was clipped by 2 bases and J by 4 bases, with 6 bases between them. The CDR3 has 13 amino acids. CDR3 sequence (DNA): TGTGCCAGCAGCTTAACGTCGTACAATGAGCAGTTCTTC. It specifies CASSLTSYNEQFF.